This is a list of T cell receptor beta chains from one sample in a study of cytomegalovirus exposure and HLA in healthy donors. Sequencing used immunoSEQ multiplex PCR; TCRdb keeps in-frame clones, though not all of them. The table includes some 150,000 clones, approximately 80% detected once. The sample consisted of PBMCs. Receptors were obtained from a woman between 40 and 55 years old in good health and CMV-seronegative. Each CDR3 is given with its conserved first and last residue. D genes are given only for firm matches. Rows give clone size only sometimes, using once, few, many, or a class for an expanded clone.

-	-	TRBV5-1	TRBJ2-1	CASRLSGNEQFF	TGCGCCAGCAGATTGTCGGGGAATGAGCAGTTCTTC
-	-	TRBV10-2	TRBJ1-1	CASSDSRFAEAFF	TGCGCCAGCAGTGACTCGAGGTTCGCTGAAGCTTTCTTT
-	TRBD2	TRBV27	TRBJ2-7	CASSLWSGSSYEQYF	TGTGCCAGCAGTTTATGGAGCGGGAGCTCCTACGAGCAGTACTTC
-	-	TRBV28	TRBJ1-1	CASRTDRPMNTEAFF	TGTGCCAGCAGAACGGACAGACCCATGAACACTGAAGCTTTCTTT
-	TRBD1	TRBV5-4	TRBJ1-1	CASSLEGATVMNTEAFF	TGTGCCAGCAGCTTGGAGGGGGCGACGGTAATGAACACTGAAGCTTTCTTT
-	TRBD1	TRBV5-8	TRBJ1-2	CASIHGQGPIYNSYTF	TGTGCCAGCATCCACGGACAGGGCCCTATCTATAATAGCTACACCTTC
few	TRBD1	TRBV5-1	TRBJ1-3	CASSLGGGGDTIYF	TGCGCCAGCAGCTTAGGGGGCGGCGGGGACACCATATATTTT
-	-	TRBV13	TRBJ2-7	CASSVKGTGTYEQYF	TGTGCCAGCAGCGTAAAAGGAACAGGGACCTACGAGCAGTACTTC
-	TRBD1	TRBV7-8	TRBJ1-5	CASSPQTGFNQPQHF	TGTGCCAGCAGCCCCCAGACAGGGTTCAATCAGCCCCAGCATTTT
-	-	TRBV25-1	TRBJ1-4	CASRSVTANEKLFF	TGTGCCAGCAGATCGGTCACGGCTAATGAAAAACTGTTTTTT
-	-	TRBV5-1	TRBJ1-1	CASSLDPTAGEAFF	TGCGCCAGCAGCTTGGACCCAACCGCGGGAGAAGCTTTCTTT
-	TRBD2	TRBV19	TRBJ2-3	CASSIPGLEWDTQYF	TGTGCCAGTAGTATACCGGGACTAGAGTGGGATACGCAGTATTTT
-	TRBD2	TRBV4-1	TRBJ2-7	CASSQDPAGGYEQYF	TGCGCCAGCAGCCAAGATCCAGCGGGAGGCTACGAGCAGTACTTC
-	-	TRBV29-1	TRBJ2-1	CSVARDSLNNEQFF	TGCAGCGTCGCTAGGGACTCATTAAACAATGAGCAGTTCTTC
-	TRBD1	TRBV6-5	TRBJ2-7	CASSLYRGYEQYF	TGTGCCAGCAGTCTTTACAGGGGCTACGAGCAGTACTTC